A single sample gave rise to the 11 T cell receptor beta chains below, sequenced in a study of blood T cell repertoires in COVID-19. Repertoires were generated with immunoSEQ multiplex PCR, while TCRdb's copy carries only in-frame clones and drops some. Among over 130,000 clones, under 85% were seen once, and the ten largest hold 1.6%. The sample taken for sequencing was PBMCs or T cells enriched from blood (not recorded which). These receptors were collected from a woman younger than 30 who had been exposed to COVID-19.

This rearrangement joins TRBV28 to TRBJ1-4, with D tentatively TRBD1 (5 bases). CDR3 size: 14 residues. In germline, CDR1 is MDHEN, CDR2 SYDVKM. V shed 5 bases and J shed 8 bases, with 15 bases lying between them. The CDR3 spells CASSRWQGEEKLFF. The CDR3 DNA reads as TGTGCCAGCAGTCGGTGGCAGGGCGAGGAAAAACTGTTTTTT. Full variable domain (outside the CDR3, taken from reference TRBV28 and TRBJ1-4): DVKVTQSSRYLVKRTGEKVFLECVQDMDHENMFWYRQDPGLGLRLIYFSYDVKMKEKGDIPEGYSVSREKKERFSLILESASTNQTSMYLCASSRWQGEEKLFFGSGTQLSVL.

The sample holds one count of this clone. In nucleotides, the CDR3 is TGTGCGGCGGGCGGTTTCCGGAGCAATCAGCCCCAGCATTTT. Protein product: CAAGGFRSNQPQHF. The chain carries TRBV28 and TRBJ1-5; D uncertain. The germline V gene encodes CDR1 MDHEN and CDR2 SYDVKM. The CDR3 extends over 14 amino acids. Looking up the rest from reference TRBV28 and TRBJ1-5 gives the full variable domain: DVKVTQSSRYLVKRTGEKVFLECVQDMDHENMFWYRQDPGLGLRLIYFSYDVKMKEKGDIPEGYSVSREKKERFSLILESASTNQTSMYLCAAGGFRSNQPQHFGDGTRLSIL.

The chain recombines TRBV30 with TRBJ1-4, with a weak D call TRBD1 (6 bases). Trimming shortened V by 5 bases and J by 7 bases, and 20 bases separated the two germline ends. The length of the CDR3 is 15 residues. Germline V CDR1 and CDR2: GTSNPN, SVGIG (reference sequence). CDR3 DNA: TGTGCCTGGGGAGGACAGTCAGGGGTGGGTGAAAAACTGTTTTTT. It yields the protein CAWGGQSGVGEKLFF.

The gene calls are TRBV6-4 and TRBJ2-1; 14 bases line up with TRBD2. The CDR3 is made up of 15 amino acids. Germline lookup yields CDR1 MRHNA and CDR2 SNTAGT. Trimming at V came to 3 bases and at J to 8 bases, leaving 3 bases not matched to a gene. Written as DNA, the CDR3 is TGTGCCAGCAGTGAGACTAGCGGGAGGGCAGATGAGCAGTTCTTC. As protein: CASSETSGRADEQFF.

The chain uses TRBV4-1 and TRBJ2-2; tentative D call: TRBD2 (6 bases). V lost 0 bases, J lost 4 bases, and 9 bases lay in between. This CDR3 region has 15 residues. CDR1 and CDR2 from the germline V gene are MGHRA and YSYEKL. Written as DNA, the CDR3 is TGCGCCAGCAGCCAAGATGGGGGGAGCACCGGGGAGCTGTTTTTT. This encodes CASSQDGGSTGELFF.

The chain couples TRBV15 to TRBJ2-7; 7 bases are shared with TRBD2. V lost 4 bases to trimming and J lost 7 bases; unmatched junction nucleotides: 16. Germline assignment: CDR1 LNHNV and CDR2 YYDKDF (reference sequence). The length of the CDR3 is 16 residues. The DNA of the CDR3 is TGTGCCACCAGCACTGGGACCGCGGGGGTAAATGGGGAGCAGTACTTC. Protein product: CATSTGTAGVNGEQYF.

V gene TRBV27 combines with J gene TRBJ1-1, with 9 bases lining up with TRBD1. The ends lost 6 bases at V and 4 bases at J; junction bases unmatched: 3. The CDR3 is made up of 13 amino acids. Looked up from germline, CDR1 is MNHEY and CDR2 is SMNVEV (reference sequence). CDR3: CASRLTGGTEAFF. In DNA, the CDR3 is TGTGCCAGCAGATTGACAGGGGGCACTGAAGCTTTCTTT.

The chain's CDR3 is CASSMDRSYNSPLHF. CDR3 sequence (DNA): TGTGCCAGCAGCATGGACAGGTCCTATAATTCACCCCTCCACTTT. V usage is TRBV7-9 and J usage is TRBJ1-6, with 7 bases that match TRBD1. Germline V lookup: CDR1 SEHNR, CDR2 FQNEAQ (reference sequence). The CDR3 has 15 residues. J lost 1 base, V lost 5 bases, and 2 bases had no gene match. Looking up the rest from reference TRBV7-9 and TRBJ1-6 gives the full variable domain: DTGVSQNPRHKITKRGQNVTFRCDPISEHNRLYWYRQTLGQGPEFLTYFQNEAQLEKSRLLSDRFSAERPKGSFSTLEIQRTEQGDSAMYLCASSMDRSYNSPLHFGNGTRLTVT.

This clone has just one count. The chain has TRBV4-2 and TRBJ2-2; 11 bases align to TRBD2. Looked up from germline, CDR1 is LGHNA and CDR2 is YNFKEQ. This CDR3 spans 16 amino acids. Losses at the gene ends were 3 bases for V and 2 bases for J; bases not matched to a gene: 2. CDR3 protein: CASSQTSGTNTGELFF. The CDR3 DNA reads as TGTGCCAGCAGCCAGACTAGCGGGACTAACACCGGGGAGCTGTTTTTT.

The rearrangement joins TRBV10-3 to TRBJ2-7; D is unclear. V lost 6 bases and J 4 bases, leaving 10 bases between the germline ends. This CDR3 contains 12 residues. Per germline, CDR1 ENHRY and CDR2 SYGVKD. The CDR3 here is CAISPGLYEQYF. The CDR3 coding sequence is TGTGCCATCAGCCCCGGGTTATACGAGCAGTACTTC.

The chain employs TRBV6-5 and TRBJ1-2; D is possibly TRBD1 (5 bases). Trimming removed 0 bases at V and 5 bases at J, with 7 bases between. The germline CDR1 and CDR2 sequences are MNHEY and SVGAGI. The CDR3 contains 13 residues. The CDR3 DNA reads TGTGCCAGCAGTTACTCACAGGCTTATGGCTACACCTTC. Translation: CASSYSQAYGYTF.